The 31 T cell receptor beta chains below come from one sample, sequenced in a study of Ad26.COV2.S vaccination and SARS-CoV-2 variants. Documented treatment: 15 to 20 received Ad26.COV2.S at low or high dose, single or two shots; 5 received placebo; per-sample allocation not given. Specimen acquisition occurred on day 63 following the initial vaccine or placebo injection. Clones were read by immunoSEQ multiplex PCR, and TCRdb kept only the in-frame ones, dropping some. The sample holds approximately 300,000 clones; around four fifths are singletons and the top ten take 2% to 2.5%. The sample here was peripheral blood, taken in a trial of Ad26.COV2.S vaccine versus placebo. The receptors derive from a person aged 18 to 65 who received the Ad26.COV2.S COVID-19 vaccine or a placebo.

The chain couples TRBV2 to TRBJ2-3; the D call may be TRBD1 or TRBD2 (5 bases each). The germline gives CDR1 SNHLY, CDR2 FYNNEI. CDR3 length: 14 residues. V shed 6 bases and J shed 3 bases, with 13 bases lying between them. CDR3 region: CASRGPSPTDTQYF. CDR3 DNA: TGTGCCAGCAGGGGACCCTCACCGACAGATACGCAGTATTTT.

This CDR3 is CASTTLQGASGNTIYF. CDR3 DNA sequence: TGTGCCAGCACTACCCTCCAGGGGGCTTCTGGAAACACCATATATTTT. This chain links TRBV6-6 with TRBJ1-3, with 8 bases fitting TRBD1. CDR1 and CDR2 (germline): MNHNY, SVGAGI (reference sequence). The V and J ends lost 7 bases and 1 base, in that order; junction bases with no gene match: 9. There are 16 residues in the CDR3.

This clone was counted a few times. The V call is TRBV4-1, the J call TRBJ1-6; D unclear. The CDR3 sequence is 15 residues long. With 4 bases removed from V and 8 bases from J, the gap between germline ends came to 15 bases. Germline V gene sequence: CDR1 MGHRA, CDR2 YSYEKL. The CDR3 region is CASSLGPWADSPLHF. In nucleotides, the CDR3 is TGCGCCAGCAGCCTTGGGCCCTGGGCTGATTCACCCCTCCACTTT.

This clone was detected only once. This chain uses TRBV7-3 with TRBJ2-1; D ambiguous. Germline assignment: CDR1 SGHTA and CDR2 FQGTGA. Trimming removed 4 bases at V and 0 bases at J, with 10 bases between. This CDR3 contains 15 residues. CDR3 sequence reads: CASSSEFGSYNEQFF. CDR3 nucleotide sequence: TGTGCCAGCAGCTCTGAATTTGGCTCCTACAATGAGCAGTTCTTC.

V and J are TRBV6-5 and TRBJ1-6; TRBD1 matches 7 bases. V shed 6 bases, J shed 14 bases, and the junction held 13 bases outside the gene matches. Looked up from germline, CDR1 is MNHEY and CDR2 is SVGAGI. The CDR3 totals 14 residues. The CDR3 sequence is CASSRGDSLVALHF. The CDR3 DNA is TGTGCCAGCAGCAGGGGGGATTCCCTAGTGGCCCTCCACTTT.

This sequence joins TRBV6-1 and TRBJ2-1; no definite D call. The V end lost 0 bases, the J end lost 10 bases, and 4 bases lay between the germline ends. Germline V gene sequence: CDR1 MNHNS, CDR2 SASEGT. There are 11 residues in the CDR3. In nucleotides, the CDR3 is TGTGCCAGCAGTGAAGCGTACGAGCAGTTCTTC. This translates into CASSEAYEQFF.

The CDR3, as DNA: TGTGCCATCAGTGAAGGACTAGCGGGAACAGATACGCAGTATTTT. Its protein product is CAISEGLAGTDTQYF. The gene calls are TRBV10-3 and TRBJ2-3; TRBD2 aligns across 12 bases. J was trimmed by 3 bases and V by 3 bases; bases with no gene match: 1. The CDR3 loop spans 15 amino acids. Germline V lookup: CDR1 ENHRY, CDR2 SYGVKD.

J is TRBJ1-3 and V is TRBV7-6, with D possibly being TRBD1 (6 bases). Between the trimmed V and J ends, which lost 1 base and 8 bases, there was a span of 27 bases. Germline V gene data show CDR1 as SGHVS and CDR2 as FNYEAQ. The CDR3 spans 19 residues. The CDR3 is CASSLGGGRDNLRWDTIYF. The CDR3 DNA sequence: TGTGCCAGCAGCTTAGGAGGTGGCCGGGACAACCTCCGGTGGGACACCATATATTTT.

The V call is TRBV5-6, the J call TRBJ2-7; no clear D. The germline V gene has CDR1 SGHDT and CDR2 YYEEEE. V lost 0 bases and J lost 2, with 6 bases in between. The CDR3 spans 13 residues. The CDR3, as DNA: TGTGCCAGCAGCTTGGGGCCAGCCTACGAGCAGTACTTC. As protein: CASSLGPAYEQYF.

This chain joins TRBV10-2 and TRBJ2-5; D is unresolved. V lost 3 bases, J lost 5 bases, and 13 bases lay in between. This CDR3 spans 14 amino acids. Germline V lookup: CDR1 WSHSY, CDR2 SAAADI. This CDR3 is CASSDLRPGETQYF. The CDR3 DNA is TGCGCCAGCAGTGATTTGCGACCTGGGGAGACCCAGTACTTC.

This clone appeared a single time. The chain carries TRBV7-9 and TRBJ2-7; TRBD2 is a possible D gene (5 bases). CDR3 length equals 13 residues. Germline V lookup: CDR1 SEHNR, CDR2 FQNEAQ (reference sequence). V dropped 4 bases and J dropped 6 bases, with 13 bases sitting between them. For the CDR3, the DNA is TGTGCCAGCAGCTCTGCCGGGGTAGTCGAGCAGTACTTC. This codes for CASSSAGVVEQYF. Looking up the rest from reference TRBV7-9 and TRBJ2-7 gives the full variable domain: DTGVSQNPRHKITKRGQNVTFRCDPISEHNRLYWYRQTLGQGPEFLTYFQNEAQLEKSRLLSDRFSAERPKGSFSTLEIQRTEQGDSAMYLCASSSAGVVEQYFGPGTRLTVT.

This clone was counted only a few times. V and J are TRBV23-1 and TRBJ1-1; D gene ambiguous. TRBV23-1 is an ORF, and what it does is uncertain. The V gene lost 0 bases and the J gene lost 0 bases, with 8 bases spanning the gap. CDR3 length: 15 amino acids. CDR3 in amino acids: CASSQSDGLNTEAFF. As DNA, the CDR3 is TGCGCCAGCAGTCAATCAGACGGTTTGAACACTGAAGCTTTCTTT.

This clone was observed a few times. The V gene is TRBV4-2, the J gene TRBJ1-2, with D possibly TRBD1 on 5 matching bases. The CDR3 runs 16 residues. The ends were cut back, 4 bases at V and 8 bases at J, with 23 bases in the middle. Germline V gene data show CDR1 as LGHNA and CDR2 as YNFKEQ. CDR3 in DNA: TGTGCCAGCAGCCTTGGTGGGGGAAACCTGGTTGAAGGCTACACCTTC. Its protein product is CASSLGGGNLVEGYTF.

This sequence joins TRBV2 and TRBJ2-5, with 9 positions matching TRBD2. CDR3 length equals 13 residues. Germline V CDR1 and CDR2: SNHLY, FYNNEI. With 6 bases clipped from V and 5 bases from J, the junction kept 4 bases outside the gene matches. CDR3 bases: TGTGCCAGCAGGGGACTAGCCGGCGAGACCCAGTACTTC. Protein: CASRGLAGETQYF.

This rearrangement joins TRBV2 to TRBJ2-2, with no clear D. V lost 5 bases, J lost 5 bases, and 9 bases lay in between. CDR3 length: 13 amino acids. Germline V gene lookup returns CDR1 SNHLY and CDR2 FYNNEI. This chain's CDR3 is CASSRATTGELFF. Written as DNA, the CDR3 is TGTGCCAGCAGTAGAGCCACAACCGGGGAGCTGTTTTTT.

This clone was counted ten times or more. The chain couples TRBV7-6 to TRBJ1-1, with TRBD1 as a possible D gene (6 bases). CDR1 SGHVS and CDR2 FNYEAQ come from the germline V gene. V lost 5 bases and J lost 7, with 17 bases in between. The CDR3 extends over 14 amino acids. CDR3 coding DNA: TGTGCCAGCAGCCCAACCGGGACACCCGTTGAAGCTTTCTTT. Its protein is CASSPTGTPVEAFF.

The J gene is TRBJ1-1, the V gene TRBV12-3 or TRBV12-4; no reliable D call. Trimming took off 7 bases at V and 12 bases at J, with 21 bases between the two ends. The CDR3 consists of 13 residues. CDR3 sequence: CASTFRAASRTFF. CDR3 sequence (DNA): TGTGCCAGCACCTTCCGGGCAGCCTCCCGAACTTTCTTT.

This clone was picked up a small number of times. CDR3 region: CASSESQGVKGYTF. In DNA form, the CDR3 reads TGTGCCAGCAGTGAAAGTCAGGGGGTAAAGGGCTACACCTTC. The gene calls are TRBV2 and TRBJ1-2; 7 nucleotides align to TRBD1. The CDR3 covers 14 residues. From germline, CDR1 is SNHLY and CDR2 FYNNEI. Unmatched junction bases numbered 8, after V lost 2 bases and J lost 8 bases.

In this sample, this clone turned up once. This rearrangement joins TRBV6-1 to TRBJ1-6; 7 bases are a match to TRBD1. Germline CDR1 MNHNS, CDR2 SASEGT. Trimming cost V 6 bases and J 5 bases; bases outside gene matches: 7. The CDR3 has 15 residues. This CDR3 reads CASSLSGQNNSPLHF. The CDR3 DNA reads as TGTGCCAGCAGCCTATCGGGACAGAATAATTCACCCCTCCACTTT.

The rearrangement links TRBV10-2 to TRBJ1-5, with 7 positions matching TRBD1. V lost 4 bases and J lost 1; bases outside the gene matches: 4. This CDR3 spans 15 amino acids. Germline CDR1 reads WSHSY; CDR2 reads SAAADI. CDR3 amino acids: CASSAQGQSNQPQHF. The CDR3 coding sequence is TGCGCCAGCAGTGCCCAGGGACAGAGCAATCAGCCCCAGCATTTT.

V gene TRBV28 combines with J gene TRBJ2-4; unclear D gene. The CDR3 runs to 12 residues. The germline V gene encodes CDR1 MDHEN and CDR2 SYDVKM. Deletions cut 3 bases from V and 7 bases from J, with 7 bases between. CDR3 sequence reads: CASSFSRNIQYF. The DNA of the CDR3 is TGTGCCAGCAGTTTTAGTAGGAACATTCAGTACTTC.

V is TRBV28 and J is TRBJ2-2, with TRBD1 as a possible D gene (7 bases). With 3 bases removed from V and 7 bases from J, the gap between germline ends came to 15 bases. CDR1 and CDR2 from the germline V gene are MDHEN and SYDVKM. This CDR3 is 15 amino acids long. CDR3 coding DNA: TGTGCCAGCAGTTTCCCCCAGGGGGGTATCGGGGAGCTGTTTTTT. This gives the protein CASSFPQGGIGELFF.

The V gene is TRBV18, the J gene TRBJ1-5; D may be TRBD1 (5 bases). Trimming stripped 2 bases from V and 7 bases from J, with 15 bases between. Germline lookup yields CDR1 KGHSH and CDR2 LQKENI. The CDR3 totals 15 residues. The CDR3 sequence is CASSPSYGARQPQHF. The CDR3 nucleotides are TGTGCCAGCTCACCATCATACGGGGCGAGGCAGCCCCAGCATTTT.

The J gene is TRBJ2-1, the V gene TRBV2, with D perhaps TRBD2 (6 bases). The CDR3 totals 11 residues. CDR1 SNHLY and CDR2 FYNNEI come from the germline V gene. V lost 11 bases and J lost 7, with 12 bases in between. The DNA for the CDR3 is TGTGCCGGGGGGAGTTTGAATGAGCAGTTCTTC. Translating it yields CAGGSLNEQFF.

The J gene is TRBJ2-5, the V gene TRBV5-8; D may be TRBD1 (7 bases). This CDR3 contains 14 residues. V shed 4 bases and J shed 2 bases, with 12 bases lying between them. Germline V gives CDR1 SGHTS, CDR2 YDEGEE. In DNA form, the CDR3 reads TGTGCCAGCAGCGGGGGGACAGTTCAAGAGACCCAGTACTTC. Translated: CASSGGTVQETQYF.

V gene TRBV3-1 (or the pseudogene TRBV3-2) combines with J gene TRBJ2-6, with D tentatively TRBD1 (7 bases). Per germline, CDR1 LGHDT and CDR2 YNNKEL (reference sequence). Trimming pared 2 bases from V and 1 base from J, leaving 9 bases between. There are 16 residues in the CDR3. Here the CDR3 DNA reads TGTGCCAGCAGCCAATCAGGGGGGTCTGGGGCCAACGTCCTGACTTTC. Protein product: CASSQSGGSGANVLTF.

The rearrangement uses TRBV28 and TRBJ1-1, with 9 positions matching TRBD1. CDR1 and CDR2 (germline): MDHEN, SYDVKM. V lost 6 bases and J lost 0; bases outside the gene matches: 8. There are 16 residues in the CDR3. The CDR3 DNA follows: TGTGCCAGCAGGGACCCGGGGACAGGGATGAACACTGAAGCTTTCTTT. Protein: CASRDPGTGMNTEAFF. The full variable domain, completed using reference TRBV28 and TRBJ1-1, is DVKVTQSSRYLVKRTGEKVFLECVQDMDHENMFWYRQDPGLGLRLIYFSYDVKMKEKGDIPEGYSVSREKKERFSLILESASTNQTSMYLCASRDPGTGMNTEAFFGQGTRLTVV.

The chain combines TRBV29-1 with TRBJ2-7, with TRBD1 matching over 7 bases. With 7 bases clipped from V and 0 bases from J, the junction kept 3 bases outside the gene matches. Germline V gene sequence: CDR1 SQVTM, CDR2 ANQGSEA. The CDR3 spans 12 residues. As DNA, the CDR3 is TGCAGCGCCAGGGACAGCTCCTACGAGCAGTACTTC. This gives the protein CSARDSSYEQYF.

This chain connects TRBV6-2 or TRBV6-3 to TRBJ2-2, with unresolved D. The V gene's germline CDR1 is MNHEY and CDR2 SVGEGT. The V gene lost 2 bases and the J gene lost 7 bases, with 11 bases spanning the gap. This CDR3 is built from 14 residues. The chain's CDR3 is CASSYVPTGGELFF. Written as DNA, the CDR3 is TGTGCCAGCAGTTACGTACCTACCGGCGGGGAGCTGTTTTTT.

The chain joins TRBV5-1 to TRBJ2-7; the D is unclear. Trimming removed 0 bases at V and 0 bases at J, with 10 bases between. Germline V CDR1 and CDR2: SGHRS, YFSETQ. The CDR3 extends over 15 amino acids. CDR3 residues: CASSLVSDNSYEQYF. The CDR3, as DNA: TGCGCCAGCAGCTTGGTCTCCGACAACTCCTACGAGCAGTACTTC.

The rearrangement joins TRBV11-3 to TRBJ1-6; 10 bases map to TRBD1. The CDR3 is 16 residues long. Trimming took 5 bases from V and 10 from J; bases not matched to a gene: 11. Germline values: CDR1 SGHNT, CDR2 YENEEA. The CDR3 DNA sequence: TGTGCCAGCAGCCGCCGTGGGACAGGGGAGGAGTCACCCCTCCACTTT. Residues: CASSRRGTGEESPLHF.